In this sample, the clone carrying this T cell receptor (beta chain) turned up a few times. Its specificity is unknown. This record comes from a study of blood T cells in healthy people across ages. No fewer than 6 million PBMCs went into each sample. Study-wide results and limits: Older age went with lower TCR beta diversity per million T cells, in a roughly linear way.

Combining a sample-barcoded 5' primer with a J-beta primer mix, a second PCR ran for roughly 6 to 12 cycles. TCRdb passed the 5' RACE reads through MiXCR, listing each CDR3 protein once. The sample includes under 1,000,000 distinct CDR3 sequences, 36% of them seen just once. The CDR3 loop spans 21 amino acids. Germline V gene data show CDR1 as ENHRY and CDR2 as SYGVKD. Trimming took off 2 bases at V and 1 base at J, with 27 bases between the two ends. The J gene is TRBJ2-4, the V gene TRBV10-3; D might be TRBD1 (6 bases). Sequencing was performed on blood. This receptor was taken from a young man in good health. CDR3 sequence reads: CAISEPEFSRGPSFAKNIQYF. The CDR3 coding sequence is TGTGCCATCAGTGAGCCCGAGTTCTCCAGGGGACCCTCCTTTGCCAAAAACATTCAGTACTTC.